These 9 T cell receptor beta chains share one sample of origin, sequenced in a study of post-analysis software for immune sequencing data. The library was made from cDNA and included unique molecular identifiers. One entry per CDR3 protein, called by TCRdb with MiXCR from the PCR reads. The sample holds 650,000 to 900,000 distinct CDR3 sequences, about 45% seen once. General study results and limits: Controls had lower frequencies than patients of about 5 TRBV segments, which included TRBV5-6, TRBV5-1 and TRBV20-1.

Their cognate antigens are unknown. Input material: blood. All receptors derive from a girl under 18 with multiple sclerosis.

The CDR3 DNA follows: TGTGCCAGCAGCTTAAATCCCCAGAATTCACCCCTCCACTTT. Its protein product is CASSLNPQNSPLHF. This chain joins TRBV7-3 and TRBJ1-6, with D hard to call. The V and J ends lost 1 base and 7 bases respectively, with 8 bases between them. CDR1 is SGHTA, CDR2 FQGTGA, per germline. CDR3 length: 14 amino acids.

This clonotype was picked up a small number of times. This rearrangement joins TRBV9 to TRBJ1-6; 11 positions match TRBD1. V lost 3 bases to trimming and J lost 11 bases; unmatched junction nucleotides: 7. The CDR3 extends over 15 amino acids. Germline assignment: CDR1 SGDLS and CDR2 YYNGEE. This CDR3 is CASSATDRGLPPLHF. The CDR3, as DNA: TGTGCCAGCAGCGCGACGGACAGGGGGCTCCCACCCCTCCACTTT.

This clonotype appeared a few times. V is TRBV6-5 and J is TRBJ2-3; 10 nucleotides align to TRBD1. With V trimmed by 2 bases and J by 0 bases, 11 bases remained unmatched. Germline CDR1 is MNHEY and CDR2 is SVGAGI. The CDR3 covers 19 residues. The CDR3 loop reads CASSYAGQGPFLSTDTQYF. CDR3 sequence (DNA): TGTGCCAGCAGTTACGCGGGACAGGGGCCTTTTCTCAGCACAGATACGCAGTATTTT.

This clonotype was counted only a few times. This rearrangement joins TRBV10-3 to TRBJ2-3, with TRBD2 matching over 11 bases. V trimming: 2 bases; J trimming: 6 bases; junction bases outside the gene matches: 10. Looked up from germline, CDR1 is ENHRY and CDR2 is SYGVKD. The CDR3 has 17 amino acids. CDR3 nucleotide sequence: TGTGCCATCAGTGAGGTGTTAGCGGGAGGGCCCAGCGATACGCAGTATTTT. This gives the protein CAISEVLAGGPSDTQYF.

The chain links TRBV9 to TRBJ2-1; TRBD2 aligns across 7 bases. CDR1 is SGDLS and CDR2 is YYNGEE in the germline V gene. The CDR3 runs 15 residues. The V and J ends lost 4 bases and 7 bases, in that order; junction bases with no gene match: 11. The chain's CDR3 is CASSPRTRAGNEQFF. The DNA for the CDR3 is TGTGCCAGCAGCCCGCGGACTAGAGCGGGGAATGAGCAGTTCTTC.

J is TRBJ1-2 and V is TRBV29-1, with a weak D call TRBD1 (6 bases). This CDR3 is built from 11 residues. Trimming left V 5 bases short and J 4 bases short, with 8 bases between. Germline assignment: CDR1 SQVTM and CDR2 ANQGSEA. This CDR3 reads CSVSGVYGYTF. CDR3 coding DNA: TGCAGCGTTTCAGGGGTCTATGGCTACACCTTC.

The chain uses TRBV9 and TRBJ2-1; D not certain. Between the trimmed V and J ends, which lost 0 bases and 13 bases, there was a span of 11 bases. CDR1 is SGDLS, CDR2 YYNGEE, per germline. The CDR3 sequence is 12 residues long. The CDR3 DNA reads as TGTGCCAGCAGCGTAGAATTGGGTCGTCAGTTCTTC. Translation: CASSVELGRQFF.

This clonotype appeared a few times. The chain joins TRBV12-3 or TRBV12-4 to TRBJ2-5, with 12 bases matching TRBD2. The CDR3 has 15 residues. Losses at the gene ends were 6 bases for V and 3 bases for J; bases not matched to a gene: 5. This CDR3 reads CASRTSGSHEETQYF. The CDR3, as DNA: TGTGCCAGCAGGACTAGCGGGAGCCATGAAGAGACCCAGTACTTC.

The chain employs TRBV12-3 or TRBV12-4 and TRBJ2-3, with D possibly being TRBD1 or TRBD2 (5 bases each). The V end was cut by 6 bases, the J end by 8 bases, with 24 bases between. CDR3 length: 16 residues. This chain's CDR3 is CASRGMGPERMGTQYF. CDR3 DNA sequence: TGTGCCAGCAGGGGGATGGGACCCGAGCGAATGGGTACGCAGTATTTT.